This passage covers 6 T cell receptor beta chains from one sample sequenced in a study of cytomegalovirus exposure and HLA in healthy donors. PCR employed 60 Vbeta and 13 Jbeta primers. The protocol was immunoSEQ multiplex PCR, while the TCRdb copy is restricted to in-frame clones and leaves out a portion. The table has roughly 120,000 clones, about two thirds seen once. The sample consisted of PBMCs. All receptors come from a man in his fifties or sixties in good health and CMV-seropositive.

The chain has TRBV29-1 and TRBJ2-7; 10 nucleotides agree with TRBD1. The V gene's germline CDR1 is SQVTM and CDR2 ANQGSEA. The CDR3 loop spans 11 amino acids. With 7 bases clipped from V and 7 bases from J, the junction kept 4 bases outside the gene matches. Written as DNA, the CDR3 is TGCAGCGCCGACAGGGGGCAAGAGCAGTACTTC. Protein sequence: CSADRGQEQYF.

The rearrangement links TRBV28 to TRBJ1-2; 12 bases are a match to TRBD1. V shed 6 bases, J shed 5 bases, and the junction held 10 bases outside the gene matches. Germline V gives CDR1 MDHEN, CDR2 SYDVKM. The CDR3 extends over 16 amino acids. The CDR3 DNA is TGTGCCAGCAGGGGGGACAGGGGGCGAGTTTTATATGGCTACACCTTC. It is translated as CASRGDRGRVLYGYTF.

In its sample, this clone was seen a few times. The V gene is TRBV6-1, the J gene TRBJ2-3; D unresolved. The germline gives CDR1 MNHNS, CDR2 SASEGT. This CDR3 spans 14 amino acids. V was pared by 8 bases and J by 0 bases, with 12 bases between. This CDR3 is CASGLAESTDTQYF. The CDR3, as DNA: TGTGCCAGCGGGTTGGCGGAGAGCACAGATACGCAGTATTTT.

This chain uses TRBV5-8 with TRBJ1-1; no clear D gene. Trimming removed 1 base at V and 2 bases at J, with 9 bases between. The CDR3 extends over 14 amino acids. Germline-derived CDR1 and CDR2 are SGHTS and YDEGEE. CDR3 protein: CASSLTATNTEAFF. CDR3 in DNA: TGTGCCAGCAGCTTGACAGCAACCAACACTGAAGCTTTCTTT.

The chain combines TRBV5-1 with TRBJ1-2; tentatively, D is TRBD1 (5 bases). V lost 5 bases and J 6 bases, leaving 17 bases between the germline ends. This CDR3 comprises 14 residues. CDR1 is SGHRS and CDR2 is YFSETQ in the germline V gene. In DNA, the CDR3 is TGCGCCAGCAGACCTGCGGGGCAAGGGAATGGCTACACCTTC. Its translation is CASRPAGQGNGYTF. Looking up the rest from reference TRBV5-1 and TRBJ1-2 gives the full variable domain: KAGVTQTPRYLIKTRGQQVTLSCSPISGHRSVSWYQQTPGQGLQFLFEYFSETQRNKGNFPGRFSGRQFSNSRSEMNVSTLELGDSALYLCASRPAGQGNGYTFGSGTRLTVV.

The rearrangement joins TRBV4-1 to TRBJ2-1; 7 bases are a match to TRBD2. The germline V gene encodes CDR1 MGHRA and CDR2 YSYEKL. The CDR3 totals 16 residues. The J segment lost 2 bases and the V segment lost 0 bases, leaving 4 bases of the junction unmatched. The CDR3 loop reads CASSQDLAGAYNEQFF. CDR3 coding DNA: TGCGCCAGCAGCCAAGATCTGGCGGGGGCCTACAATGAGCAGTTCTTC.